This T cell receptor beta chain was retrieved from a study of cytomegalovirus exposure and HLA in healthy donors. Broader study findings: In an earlier analysis, most TCR beta V segments were productive about 87% or about 30% of the time.

The sample holds a few counts of this clone. Antigen unknown. This PCR relied on a set of 60 Vbeta primers and 13 Jbeta primers. Using immunoSEQ multiplex PCR, the repertoire was profiled, and TCRdb retains in-frame clones only, with some absent. This table holds about 150,000 clones, about four fifths found once. Material for sequencing was PBMCs. The clonotype comes from a woman aged 40 to 50 in good health and CMV-seronegative.

The CDR3, as DNA: TGTGCCAGCAGTTTGAGGGGGGGTTCACCCCTCCACTTT. Amino acid sequence: CASSLRGGSPLHF. The chain employs TRBV5-6 and TRBJ1-6; TRBD1 might be the D (6 bases). The CDR3 sequence is 13 residues long. Trimming pared 5 bases from V and 9 bases from J, leaving 12 bases between. Germline V gives CDR1 SGHDT, CDR2 YYEEEE.